What follows is one T cell receptor beta chain and its context. TCRdb's copy holds only in-frame clones and misses some; the assay was immunoSEQ multiplex PCR. The sample includes some 80,000 clones, roughly four fifths seen only once; the top ten take under 0.6%. The source of the sample is a study of T cell clones after liver transplantation. The overall study: HCV positivity affected three of eight recipients; the rest lacked autoimmune or viral indications.

This CDR3 is 14 amino acids long. The V and J ends lost 4 bases and 1 base respectively, with 9 bases between them. CDR1 SGHRS and CDR2 YFSETQ come from the germline V gene. This sequence joins TRBV5-1 and TRBJ1-3, with D possibly matching TRBD1 (5 bases). The material sequenced was CD4+ T cells from blood, taken 45 to 46 months after liver transplant. The sequence derives from a human patient who received a liver transplant. The graft donor may have given rise to some T cells. Here the CDR3 DNA reads TGCGCCAGCAGCCCGCGGGGGTCTGGAAACACCATATATTTT. Translated: CASSPRGSGNTIYF.